The rows below give T cell receptor beta chains drawn from one sample of a study of cytomegalovirus exposure and HLA in healthy donors. Only in-frame clones appear in the TCRdb table, and some are missing; sequencing was by immunoSEQ multiplex PCR. The sample yields 120,000 or so clones, approximately 87% seen once. The material sequenced was PBMCs. The receptors were gathered from a man aged 18 to 29 in good health and CMV-seropositive. CDR3s include the opening cysteine and the closing phenylalanine or tryptophan. The order of the fields is J gene, D gene, V gene, clone size, CDR3 DNA, CDR3 protein. D genes are given only for firm matches. A clone size is listed for some rows: how often the clone was seen (once, few, many), or a class if it is expanded.

>TRBJ2-7|.|TRBV2|few
TGTGCCAGCAGCACCGGGTCCTACGAGCAGTACTTC
CASSTGSYEQYF
>TRBJ1-2|.|TRBV5-1|.
TGCGCCAGCAGCTCCCATGAGGGGGTTAGTGGCTACACCTTC
CASSSHEGVSGYTF
>TRBJ1-2|TRBD1|TRBV19|.
TGTGCCAGTAGTATCCCAGGGGGCGGTCTTCCTGGCTACACCTTC
CASSIPGGGLPGYTF
>TRBJ1-5|.|TRBV19|.
TGTGCCAGTAGTATTATCGAGGGATATCAGCCCCAGCATTTT
CASSIIEGYQPQHF
>TRBJ2-6|TRBD1|TRBV28|.
TGTGCCATCTCTCCGGGACAGGTAGAGGCCAACGTCCTGACTTTC
CAISPGQVEANVLTF
>TRBJ2-3|.|TRBV27|.
TGTGCCAGCAGTCGAACGTTCCTTGGCGATACGCAGTATTTT
CASSRTFLGDTQYF
>TRBJ2-7|TRBD1|TRBV7-9|.
TGTGCCAGCAGCTTCCTCGGGACAGGGGACGAGCAGTACTTC
CASSFLGTGDEQYF
>TRBJ1-2|TRBD1|TRBV13|.
TGTGCCAGCAGCCCCCAGGGGGACAGGGGACATGGCTACACCTTC
CASSPQGDRGHGYTF
>TRBJ1-4|.|TRBV9|.
TGTGCCAGCAGCGTAGAAGTGGGAGGGCCGGGGCTTAATGAAAAACTGTTTTTT
CASSVEVGGPGLNEKLFF
>TRBJ2-7|TRBD1|TRBV28|.
TGTGCCAGCAGCCTCCTCGGGTCAGGGGGATGGCCTTCCTACGAGCAGTACTTC
CASSLLGSGGWPSYEQYF
>TRBJ1-1|.|TRBV13|.
TGTGCCAGCAGCTTAACAGGGACGGGGTACACTGAAGCTTTCTTT
CASSLTGTGYTEAFF
>TRBJ1-1|.|TRBV30|.
TGTGCCTGGAGTGTACAGGTAGGGAACACTGAAGCTTTCTTT
CAWSVQVGNTEAFF
>TRBJ1-4|.|TRBV5-4|.
TGTGCCAGCAGCCTAGGAGGGACTAATGAAAAACTGTTTTTT
CASSLGGTNEKLFF
>TRBJ2-7|.|TRBV30|once
TGTGCCTGGAAAACGGGTGGCGAGCAGTACTTC
CAWKTGGEQYF
>TRBJ2-3|.|TRBV7-9|.
TGTGCCAGCAATCGGCGGATGAGCACAGATACGCAGTATTTT
CASNRRMSTDTQYF
>TRBJ1-4|.|TRBV30|.
TGTGCCCTTATGTCGGGGAAACTGTTTTTT
CALMSGKLFF
>TRBJ2-1|.|TRBV28|.
TGTGCCAGCAGTATGCGACAAGCCCGGGGAGATGAGCAGTTCTTC
CASSMRQARGDEQFF
>TRBJ1-4|.|TRBV5-6|few
TGTGCCAGCAGCTTGGTAGTAGAGGACAGCCCCGAAAAACTGTTTTTT
CASSLVVEDSPEKLFF